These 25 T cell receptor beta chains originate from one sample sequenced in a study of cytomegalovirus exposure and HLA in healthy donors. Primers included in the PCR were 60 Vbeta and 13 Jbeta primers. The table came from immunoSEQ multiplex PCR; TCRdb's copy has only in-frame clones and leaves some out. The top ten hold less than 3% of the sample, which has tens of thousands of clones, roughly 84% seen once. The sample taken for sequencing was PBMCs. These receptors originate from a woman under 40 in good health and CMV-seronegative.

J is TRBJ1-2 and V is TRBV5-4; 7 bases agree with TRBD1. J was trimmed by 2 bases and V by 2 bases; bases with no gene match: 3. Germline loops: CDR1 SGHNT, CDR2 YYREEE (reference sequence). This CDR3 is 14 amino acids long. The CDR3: CASSLDRANYGYTF. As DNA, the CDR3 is TGTGCCAGCAGCTTAGACAGGGCCAACTATGGCTACACCTTC.

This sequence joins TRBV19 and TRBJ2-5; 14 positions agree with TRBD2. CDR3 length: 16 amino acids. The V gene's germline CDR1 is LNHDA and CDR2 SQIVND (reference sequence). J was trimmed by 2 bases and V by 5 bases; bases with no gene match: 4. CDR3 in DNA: TGTGCCAGTAGTGGGGGACTAGCGGGGGTACAAGAGACCCAGTACTTC. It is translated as CASSGGLAGVQETQYF.

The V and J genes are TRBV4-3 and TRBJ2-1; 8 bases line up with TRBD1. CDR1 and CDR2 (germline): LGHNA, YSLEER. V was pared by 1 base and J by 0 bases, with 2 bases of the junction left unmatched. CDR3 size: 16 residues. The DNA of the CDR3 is TGCGCCAGCAGCCAAGTCGACAGGGGCTCCTACAATGAGCAGTTCTTC. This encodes CASSQVDRGSYNEQFF.

The CDR3 bases are TGTGCCAGTAGTATGTCAGGGGGCAGGGGCAACACTGAAGCTTTCTTT. Residues: CASSMSGGRGNTEAFF. The chain has TRBV19 and TRBJ1-1; 8 nucleotides line up with TRBD1. CDR1 and CDR2 from the germline V gene are LNHDA and SQIVND (reference sequence). The CDR3 runs to 16 residues. Trimming took 3 bases from V and 2 from J; bases not matched to a gene: 8.

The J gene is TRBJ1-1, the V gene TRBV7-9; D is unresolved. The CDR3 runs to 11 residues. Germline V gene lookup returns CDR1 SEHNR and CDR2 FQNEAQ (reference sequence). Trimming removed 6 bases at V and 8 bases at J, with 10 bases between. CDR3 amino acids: CASRHAEEAFF. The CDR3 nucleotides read TGTGCCAGCAGGCACGCGGAGGAAGCTTTCTTT. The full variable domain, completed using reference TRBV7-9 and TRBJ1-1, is DTGVSQNPRHKITKRGQNVTFRCDPISEHNRLYWYRQTLGQGPEFLTYFQNEAQLEKSRLLSDRFSAERPKGSFSTLEIQRTEQGDSAMYLCASRHAEEAFFGQGTRLTVV.

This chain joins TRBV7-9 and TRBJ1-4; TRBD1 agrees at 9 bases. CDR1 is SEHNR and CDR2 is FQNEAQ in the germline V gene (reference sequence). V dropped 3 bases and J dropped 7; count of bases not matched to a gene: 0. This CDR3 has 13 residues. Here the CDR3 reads CASSLGQGEKLFF. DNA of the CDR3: TGTGCCAGCAGCTTGGGACAGGGTGAAAAACTGTTTTTT.

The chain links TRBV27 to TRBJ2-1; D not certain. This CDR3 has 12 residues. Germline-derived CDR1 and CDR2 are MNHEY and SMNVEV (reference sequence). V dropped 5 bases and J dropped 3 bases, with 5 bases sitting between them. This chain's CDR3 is CASSQNYNEQFF. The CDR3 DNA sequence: TGTGCCAGCAGTCAGAACTACAATGAGCAGTTCTTC.

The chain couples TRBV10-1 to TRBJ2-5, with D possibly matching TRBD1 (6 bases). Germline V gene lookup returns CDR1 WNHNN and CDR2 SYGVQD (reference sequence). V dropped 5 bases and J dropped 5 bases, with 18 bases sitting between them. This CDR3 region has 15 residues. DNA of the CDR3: TGCGCCAGCAGTTCGGACAGTCAGGGAGCGGAGACCCAGTACTTC. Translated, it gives CASSSDSQGAETQYF.

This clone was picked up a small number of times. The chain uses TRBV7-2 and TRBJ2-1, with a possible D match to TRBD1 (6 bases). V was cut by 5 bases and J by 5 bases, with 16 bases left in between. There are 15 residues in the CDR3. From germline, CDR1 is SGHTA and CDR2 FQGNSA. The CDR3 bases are TGTGCCAGCAGCCGAGGGGGTTCAGGGGACAATGAGCAGTTCTTC. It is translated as CASSRGGSGDNEQFF.

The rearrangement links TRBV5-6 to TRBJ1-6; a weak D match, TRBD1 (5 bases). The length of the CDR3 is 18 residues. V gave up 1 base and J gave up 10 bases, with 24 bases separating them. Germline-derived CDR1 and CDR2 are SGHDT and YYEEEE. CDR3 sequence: CASSLTGGGVLRGSPLHF. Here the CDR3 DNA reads TGTGCCAGCAGCTTGACCGGCGGAGGAGTATTGCGGGGCTCACCCCTCCACTTT.

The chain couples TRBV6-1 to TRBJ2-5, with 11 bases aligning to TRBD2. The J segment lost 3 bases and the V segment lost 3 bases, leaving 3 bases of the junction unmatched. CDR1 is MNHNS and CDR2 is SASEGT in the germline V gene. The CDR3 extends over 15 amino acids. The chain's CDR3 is CASSDTGLAEETQYF. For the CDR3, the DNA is TGTGCCAGCAGTGACACGGGACTAGCGGAAGAGACCCAGTACTTC.

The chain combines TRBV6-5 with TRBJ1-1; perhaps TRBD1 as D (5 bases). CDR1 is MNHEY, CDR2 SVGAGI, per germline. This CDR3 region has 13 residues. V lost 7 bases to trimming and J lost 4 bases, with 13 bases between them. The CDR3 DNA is TGTGCCAGCACTCGGGACTCGCGCACTGAAGCTTTCTTT. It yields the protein CASTRDSRTEAFF.

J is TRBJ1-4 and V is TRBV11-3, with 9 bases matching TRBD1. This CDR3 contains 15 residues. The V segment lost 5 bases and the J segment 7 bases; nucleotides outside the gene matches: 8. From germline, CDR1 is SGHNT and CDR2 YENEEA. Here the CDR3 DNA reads TGTGCCAGCAGCGTAAACAGGGGGCTGGGTGAAAAACTGTTTTTT. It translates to CASSVNRGLGEKLFF.

The CDR3 loop reads CSGAGLAGVNEQFF. DNA of the CDR3: TGCAGCGGAGCGGGGCTAGCGGGAGTAAACGAGCAGTTCTTC. This sequence joins TRBV29-1 and TRBJ2-1; 10 positions match TRBD2. CDR1 and CDR2 from the germline V gene are SQVTM and ANQGSEA. Losses at the gene ends were 7 bases for V and 10 bases for J; bases not matched to a gene: 13. CDR3 length: 14 amino acids.

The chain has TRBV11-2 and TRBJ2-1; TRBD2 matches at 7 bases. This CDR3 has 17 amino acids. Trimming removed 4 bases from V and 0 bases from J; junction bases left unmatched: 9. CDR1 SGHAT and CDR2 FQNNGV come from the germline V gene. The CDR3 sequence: CASSSYSSGVSYNEQFF. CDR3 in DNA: TGTGCCAGCAGCTCGTACTCAAGCGGGGTCTCCTACAATGAGCAGTTCTTC.

The CDR3 here is CASSPVRRHLSGGYTF. DNA for the CDR3: TGTGCCAGCAGCCCCGTAAGACGACACCTCTCGGGGGGCTACACCTTC. This chain joins TRBV5-5 and TRBJ1-2; D unresolved. The CDR3 contains 16 residues. Germline loops: CDR1 SGHKS, CDR2 YYEKEE (reference sequence). The ends were cut back, 4 bases at V and 8 bases at J, with 24 bases in the middle. The full variable domain, with the rest looked up from reference TRBV5-5 and TRBJ1-2, is DAGVTQSPTHLIKTRGQQVTLRCSPISGHKSVSWYQQVLGQGPQFIFQYYEKEERGRGNFPDRFSARQFPNYSSELNVNALLLGDSALYLCASSPVRRHLSGGYTFGSGTRLTVV.

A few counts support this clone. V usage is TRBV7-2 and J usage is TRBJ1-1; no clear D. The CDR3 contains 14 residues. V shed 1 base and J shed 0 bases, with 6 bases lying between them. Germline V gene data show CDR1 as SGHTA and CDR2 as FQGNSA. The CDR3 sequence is CASSLDNMNTEAFF. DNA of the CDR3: TGTGCCAGCAGCTTAGACAACATGAACACTGAAGCTTTCTTT. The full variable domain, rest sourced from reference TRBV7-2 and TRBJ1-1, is GAGVSQSPSNKVTEKGKDVELRCDPISGHTALYWYRQSLGQGLEFLIYFQGNSAPDKSGLPSDRFSAERTGGSVSTLTIQRTQQEDSAVYLCASSLDNMNTEAFFGQGTRLTVV.

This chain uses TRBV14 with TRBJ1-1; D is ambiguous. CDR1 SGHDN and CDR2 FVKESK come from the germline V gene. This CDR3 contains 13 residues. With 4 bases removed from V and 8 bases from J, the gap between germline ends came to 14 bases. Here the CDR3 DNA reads TGTGCCAGCAGCCCGGCGGCGGGTTACGAAGCTTTCTTT. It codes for CASSPAAGYEAFF.

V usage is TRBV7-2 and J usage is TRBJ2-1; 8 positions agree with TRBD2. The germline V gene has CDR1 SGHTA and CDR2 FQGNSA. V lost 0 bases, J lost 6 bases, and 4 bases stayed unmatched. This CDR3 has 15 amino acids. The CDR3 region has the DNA TGTGCCAGCAGCTTAGCGAACAGCGGGGGCAATGAGCAGTTCTTC. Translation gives CASSLANSGGNEQFF.

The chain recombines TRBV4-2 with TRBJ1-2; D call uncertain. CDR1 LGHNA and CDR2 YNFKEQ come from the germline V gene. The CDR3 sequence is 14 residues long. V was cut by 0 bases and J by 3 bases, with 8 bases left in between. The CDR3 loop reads CASSQDSGDYGYTF. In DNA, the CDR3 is TGTGCCAGCAGCCAAGACAGTGGAGACTATGGCTACACCTTC.

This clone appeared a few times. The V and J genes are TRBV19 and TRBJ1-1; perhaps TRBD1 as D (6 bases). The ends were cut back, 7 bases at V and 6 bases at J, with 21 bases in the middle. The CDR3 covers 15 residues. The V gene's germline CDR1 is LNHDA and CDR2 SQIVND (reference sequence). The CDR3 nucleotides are TGTGCCAGTACCATATCCCAGGGGAGGGGAGCTGAAGCTTTCTTT. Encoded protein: CASTISQGRGAEAFF.

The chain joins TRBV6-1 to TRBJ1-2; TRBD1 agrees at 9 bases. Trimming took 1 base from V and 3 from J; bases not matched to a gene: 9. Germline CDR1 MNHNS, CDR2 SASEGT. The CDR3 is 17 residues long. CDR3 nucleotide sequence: TGTGCCAGCAGTGAAGACGGGACAGGGACCAGGTACTATGGCTACACCTTC. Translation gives CASSEDGTGTRYYGYTF.

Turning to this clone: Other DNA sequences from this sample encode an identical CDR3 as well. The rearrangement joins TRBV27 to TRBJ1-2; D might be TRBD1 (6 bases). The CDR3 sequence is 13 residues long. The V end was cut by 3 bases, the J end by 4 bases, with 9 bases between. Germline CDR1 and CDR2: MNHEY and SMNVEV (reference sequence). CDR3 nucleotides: TGTGCCAGCAGTTTGGGAGGGGGCTATGGCTACACCTTC. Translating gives CASSLGGGYGYTF.

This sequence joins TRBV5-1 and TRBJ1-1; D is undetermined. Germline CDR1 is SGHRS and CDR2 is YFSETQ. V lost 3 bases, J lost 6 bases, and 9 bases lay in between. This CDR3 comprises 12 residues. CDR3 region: CASSSESAEAFF. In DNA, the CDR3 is TGCGCCAGCAGCTCCGAGAGCGCTGAAGCTTTCTTT. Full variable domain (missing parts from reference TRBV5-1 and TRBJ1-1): KAGVTQTPRYLIKTRGQQVTLSCSPISGHRSVSWYQQTPGQGLQFLFEYFSETQRNKGNFPGRFSGRQFSNSRSEMNVSTLELGDSALYLCASSSESAEAFFGQGTRLTVV.

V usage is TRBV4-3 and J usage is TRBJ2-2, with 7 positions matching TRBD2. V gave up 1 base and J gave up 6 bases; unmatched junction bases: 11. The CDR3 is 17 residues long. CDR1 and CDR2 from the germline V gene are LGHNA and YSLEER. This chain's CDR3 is CASSQASGSGMAGELFF. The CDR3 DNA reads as TGCGCCAGCAGCCAAGCATCCGGAAGCGGGATGGCCGGGGAGCTGTTTTTT.